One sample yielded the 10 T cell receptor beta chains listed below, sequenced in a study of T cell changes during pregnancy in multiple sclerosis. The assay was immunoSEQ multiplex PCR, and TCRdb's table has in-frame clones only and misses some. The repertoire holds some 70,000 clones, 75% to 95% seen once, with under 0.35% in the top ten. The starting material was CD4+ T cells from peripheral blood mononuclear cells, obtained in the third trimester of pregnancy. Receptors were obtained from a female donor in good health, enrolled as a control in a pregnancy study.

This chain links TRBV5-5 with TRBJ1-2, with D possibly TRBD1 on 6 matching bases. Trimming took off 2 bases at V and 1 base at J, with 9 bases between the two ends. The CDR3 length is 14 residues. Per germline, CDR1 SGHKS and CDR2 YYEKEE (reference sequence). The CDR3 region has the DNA TGTGCCAGCAGCTTCCTCAGGGGTAACTATGGCTACACCTTC. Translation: CASSFLRGNYGYTF. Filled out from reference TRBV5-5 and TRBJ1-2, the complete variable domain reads DAGVTQSPTHLIKTRGQQVTLRCSPISGHKSVSWYQQVLGQGPQFIFQYYEKEERGRGNFPDRFSARQFPNYSSELNVNALLLGDSALYLCASSFLRGNYGYTFGSGTRLTVV.

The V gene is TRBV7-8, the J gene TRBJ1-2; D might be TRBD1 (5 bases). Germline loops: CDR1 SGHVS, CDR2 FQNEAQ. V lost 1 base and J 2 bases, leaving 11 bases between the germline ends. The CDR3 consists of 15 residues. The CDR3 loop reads CASSLVRQTNYGYTF. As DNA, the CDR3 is TGTGCCAGCAGCTTAGTGAGACAGACGAACTATGGCTACACCTTC.

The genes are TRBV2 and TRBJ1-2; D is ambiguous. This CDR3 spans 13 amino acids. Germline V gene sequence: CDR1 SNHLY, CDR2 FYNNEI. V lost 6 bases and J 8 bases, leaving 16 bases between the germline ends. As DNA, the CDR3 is TGTGCCAGCAGCAAATTTTCAAGCTACGGCTACACCTTC. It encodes CASSKFSSYGYTF.

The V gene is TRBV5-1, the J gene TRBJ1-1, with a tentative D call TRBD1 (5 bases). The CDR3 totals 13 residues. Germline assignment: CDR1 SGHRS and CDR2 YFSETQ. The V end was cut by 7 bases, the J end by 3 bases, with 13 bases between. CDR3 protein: CASQAGGDTEAFF. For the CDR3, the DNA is TGCGCCAGCCAGGCCGGGGGGGACACTGAAGCTTTCTTT.

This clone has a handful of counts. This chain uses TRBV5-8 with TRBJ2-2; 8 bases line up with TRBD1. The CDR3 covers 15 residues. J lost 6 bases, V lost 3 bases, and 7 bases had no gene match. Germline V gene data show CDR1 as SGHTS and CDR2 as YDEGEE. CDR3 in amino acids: CASSWTGTVPGELFF. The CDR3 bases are TGTGCCAGCAGCTGGACAGGGACCGTTCCCGGGGAGCTGTTTTTT.

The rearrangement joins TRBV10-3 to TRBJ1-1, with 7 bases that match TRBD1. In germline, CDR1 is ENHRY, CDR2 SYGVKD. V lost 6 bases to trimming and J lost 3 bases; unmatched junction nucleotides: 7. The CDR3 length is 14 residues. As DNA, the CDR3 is TGTGCCATCAGCGGAGGACAGGAACACACTGAAGCTTTCTTT. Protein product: CAISGGQEHTEAFF.

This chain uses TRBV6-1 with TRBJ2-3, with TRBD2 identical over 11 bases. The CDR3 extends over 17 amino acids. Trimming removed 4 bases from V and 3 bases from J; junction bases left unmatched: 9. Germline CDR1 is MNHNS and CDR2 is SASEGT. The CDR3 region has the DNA TGTGCCAGCAGTGCGCCGGGACTAGCGGAACCGACAGATACGCAGTATTTT. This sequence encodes CASSAPGLAEPTDTQYF.

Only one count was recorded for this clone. The CDR3 sequence is CASSRGRDTTDTGELFF. In DNA form, the CDR3 reads TGTGCCAGCAGCCGAGGACGGGATACGACCGACACCGGGGAGCTGTTTTTT. The chain carries TRBV5-4 and TRBJ2-2, with D possibly being TRBD2 (5 bases). The V gene lost 4 bases and the J gene lost 3 bases, with 19 bases spanning the gap. The CDR3 spans 17 residues. The germline CDR1 and CDR2 sequences are SGHNT and YYREEE (reference sequence).

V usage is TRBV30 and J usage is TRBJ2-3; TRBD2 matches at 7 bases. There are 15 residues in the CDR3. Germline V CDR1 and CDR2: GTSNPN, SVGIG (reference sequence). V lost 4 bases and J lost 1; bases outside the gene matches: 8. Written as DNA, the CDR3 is TGTGCCTGGACCCATCTAGCGGATGGCACAGATACGCAGTATTTT. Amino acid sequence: CAWTHLADGTDTQYF.

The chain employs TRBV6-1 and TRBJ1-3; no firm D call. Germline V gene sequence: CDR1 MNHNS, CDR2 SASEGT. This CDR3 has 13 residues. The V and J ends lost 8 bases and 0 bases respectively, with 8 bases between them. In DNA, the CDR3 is TGTGCCAGCGTGGTGAGCTCTGGAAACACCATATATTTT. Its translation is CASVVSSGNTIYF.